This T cell receptor beta chain stems from a study of beta chain features in type 1 diabetes. General observations from the study: Equally in patients and controls, shorter templates might have been favored by PCR.

Stem cell-like memory, regulatory, central memory and naive CD4+ cells were sorted via CD45RO/CCR7/CD25/CD127/CD95/CD27. Only a few counts were recorded for this clone. The antigen is undetermined. As every portion of the isolated RNA was reverse transcribed, the sequencing read expressed TCRB transcripts. Sequenced by immunoSEQ multiplex PCR; TCRdb stores in-frame clones only, minus some. The table lists around 430,000 clones, about 32% of them singletons. Trimming cost V 6 bases and J 1 base; bases outside gene matches: 4. This CDR3 is built from 15 residues. Per the germline V gene, CDR1 is MGHDK and CDR2 is SYGVNS.

Sequencing was performed on naive CD4+ T cells from blood. The gene calls are TRBV25-1 and TRBJ2-1; 9 bases align to TRBD2. The receptor's source is a man younger than 30 in good health. CDR3 DNA: TGTGCCAGCAGGTCCAGCGGGAGGTCCTACAATGAGCAGTTCTTC. Translation: CASRSSGRSYNEQFF.